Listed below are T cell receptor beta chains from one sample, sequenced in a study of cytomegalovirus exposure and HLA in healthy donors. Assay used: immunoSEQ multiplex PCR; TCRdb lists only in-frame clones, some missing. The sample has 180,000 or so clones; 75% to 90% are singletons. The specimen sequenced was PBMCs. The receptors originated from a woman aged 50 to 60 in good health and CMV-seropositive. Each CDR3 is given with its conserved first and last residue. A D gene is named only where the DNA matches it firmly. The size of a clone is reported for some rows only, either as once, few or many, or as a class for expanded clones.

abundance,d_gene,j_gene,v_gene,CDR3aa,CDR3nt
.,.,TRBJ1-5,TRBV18,CASSPTDTSNQPQHF,TGTGCCAGCTCACCGACCGACACGAGCAATCAGCCCCAGCATTTT
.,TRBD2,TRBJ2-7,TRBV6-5,CASSWAGGRYEQYF,TGTGCCAGCAGTTGGGCGGGGGGGCGGTACGAGCAGTACTTC
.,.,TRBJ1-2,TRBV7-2,CASSLVQENYGYTF,TGTGCCAGCAGCTTAGTCCAAGAGAACTATGGCTACACCTTC
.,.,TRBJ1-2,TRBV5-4,CASSYRGENYGYTF,TGTGCCAGCAGCTATCGGGGGGAAAACTATGGCTACACCTTC
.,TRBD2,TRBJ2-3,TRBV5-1,CASSPTSGPTDTQYF,TGCGCCAGCAGCCCGACTAGCGGGCCTACAGATACGCAGTATTTT
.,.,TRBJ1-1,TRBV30,CAWRESPAGTEAFF,TGTGCCTGGAGGGAATCCCCCGCGGGCACTGAAGCTTTCTTT
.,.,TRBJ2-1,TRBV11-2,CASSSLGTRYNEQFF,TGTGCCAGCAGCTCCCTTGGCACCCGATACAATGAGCAGTTCTTC
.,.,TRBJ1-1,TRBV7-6,CASSLDEGSKAFF,TGTGCCAGCAGCTTAGATGAGGGCTCCAAGGCTTTCTTT
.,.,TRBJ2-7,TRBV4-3,CASSHAGRSYEQYF,TGCGCCAGCAGCCACGCGGGTCGCTCCTACGAGCAGTACTTC
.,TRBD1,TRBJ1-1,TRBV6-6,CASRTPGGTEAFF,TGTGCCAGCAGGACTCCAGGGGGCACTGAAGCTTTCTTT
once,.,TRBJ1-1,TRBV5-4,CASSLGLNRGGTEAFF,TGTGCCAGCAGCTTGGGATTAAATCGGGGGGGCACTGAAGCTTTCTTT
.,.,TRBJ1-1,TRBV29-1,CSVGPERSEAFF,TGCAGCGTCGGCCCAGAGAGGTCTGAAGCTTTCTTT
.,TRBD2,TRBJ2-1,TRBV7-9,CASSTGASGSAGDEQFF,TGTGCCAGCAGCACCGGGGCTAGCGGGAGCGCAGGCGATGAGCAGTTCTTC
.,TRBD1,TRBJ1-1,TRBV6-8,CASSAGGQGIVTEAFF,TGTGCCAGCAGTGCAGGCGGACAGGGTATTGTAACTGAAGCTTTCTTT
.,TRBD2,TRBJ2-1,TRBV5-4,CASSLGGLRGGRNEQFF,TGTGCCAGCAGCTTGGGTGGGCTGCGGGGGGGCCGTAATGAGCAGTTCTTC
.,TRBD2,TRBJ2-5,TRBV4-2,CASSQDAGGPTLYPEETQYF,TGTGCCAGCAGCCAAGATGCGGGAGGTCCGACCCTGTACCCGGAAGAGACCCAGTACTTC
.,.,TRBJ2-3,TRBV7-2,CASSAIGRGSTDTQYF,TGTGCCAGCAGCGCCATCGGGCGGGGTAGCACAGATACGCAGTATTTT
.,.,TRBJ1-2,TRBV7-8,CASSLGATDYGYTF,TGTGCCAGCAGCTTAGGGGCGACAGACTATGGCTACACCTTC
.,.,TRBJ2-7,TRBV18,CASSQTNNPGEQYF,TGTGCCAGCTCACAGACCAATAACCCAGGCGAGCAGTACTTC
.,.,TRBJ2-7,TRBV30,CAWSFFPTDAYEQYF,TGTGCCTGGAGTTTTTTTCCGACAGATGCCTACGAGCAGTACTTC
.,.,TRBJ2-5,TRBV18,CASSPTSGKETQYF,TGTGCCAGCTCACCAACTAGTGGAAAAGAGACCCAGTACTTC
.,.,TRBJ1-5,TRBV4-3,CASSQEADQPQHF,TGCGCCAGCAGCCAAGAGGCTGATCAGCCCCAGCATTTT